This T cell receptor (beta chain) was recovered during a study of blood T cells in healthy people across ages. A J-beta primer mix and a sample-barcoded 5' primer were used in a second PCR of roughly 7 to 12 cycles. TCRdb reprocessed the 5' RACE reads via MiXCR and lists one record per CDR3 protein. The sample holds more than 650,000 distinct CDR3 sequences, roughly 50% seen once. CDR3 size: 15 residues. The V end lost 1 base, the J end lost 3 bases, and 10 bases lay between the germline ends. From germline, CDR1 is SGHRS and CDR2 YFSETQ. The origin of this receptor is an elderly man in good health. Sequenced material: blood. The chain uses TRBV5-1 and TRBJ2-2; D may be TRBD1 (6 bases). The CDR3, as DNA: TGCGCCAGCAGCTTGAACAGGGTGTACACCGGGGAGCTGTTTTTT. It codes for CASSLNRVYTGELFF.